Below are 24 T cell receptor beta chains sequenced from a single sample in a study of T cells in Graves' hyperthyroidism and ophthalmopathy. The source material, RNA transcripts, was used to amplify TCR beta CDR3 regions. The HTBI primer set was used in a first-round RT-PCR of the TCR CDR3. TCRdb independently ran MiXCR on the multiplex PCR reads; one entry per CDR3 protein. The repertoire holds 270,000 or so distinct CDR3 sequences, nearly 15% seen once, with around 30% in the top ten. The specimen was blood. These receptors all stem from a woman aged 45-65 years with Graves' hyperthyroidism that later progressed to Graves' ophthalmopathy.

Many counts were recorded for this clonotype. This rearrangement joins TRBV11-2 to TRBJ2-2; D gene ambiguous. Germline CDR1 is SGHAT and CDR2 is FQNNGV. The CDR3 covers 13 residues. The germline V and J ends were trimmed by 3 bases and 7 bases, with 9 bases remaining between them. This CDR3 reads CASSFLTGGELFF. In DNA, the CDR3 is TGTGCCAGCAGCTTTCTTACTGGCGGGGAGCTGTTTTTT.

The V gene is TRBV19, the J gene TRBJ2-7, with D perhaps matching TRBD1 (6 bases). Per the germline V gene, CDR1 is LNHDA and CDR2 is SQIVND (reference sequence). Trimming pared 9 bases from V and 2 bases from J, leaving 14 bases between. The CDR3 spans 13 residues. The CDR3 region has the DNA TGTGCCAGCAGGGGCGCCTCCCCCTACGAGCAGTACTTC. Its protein is CASRGASPYEQYF.

In this sample, this clonotype turned up many times. This chain joins TRBV6-2 or TRBV6-3 and TRBJ2-3, with TRBD2 matching 9 bases. The CDR3 is 16 residues long. Germline-derived CDR1 and CDR2 are MNHEY and SVGEGT. J gave up 2 bases and V 4 bases, and 7 bases lay outside the gene matches. CDR3 loop: CASSLTSGRDTDTQYF. The CDR3 DNA is TGTGCCAGCAGTTTAACTAGCGGGCGAGACACAGATACGCAGTATTTT.

The chain couples TRBV20-1 to TRBJ1-2; D perhaps matches TRBD1 (6 bases). The V gene lost 6 bases and the J gene lost 2 bases, with 13 bases spanning the gap. Germline CDR1 DFQATT, CDR2 SNEGSKA (reference sequence). The CDR3 is 13 residues long. CDR3 amino acids: CSAWRDKNYGYTF. CDR3 sequence (DNA): TGCAGTGCCTGGAGGGACAAGAACTATGGCTACACCTTC.

The chain combines TRBV10-3 with TRBJ1-2; 7 positions match TRBD1. The CDR3 contains 14 residues. V lost 10 bases and J lost 1; bases outside the gene matches: 9. Germline CDR1 is ENHRY and CDR2 is SYGVKD. This CDR3 reads CATMGDRINYGYTF. As DNA, the CDR3 is TGTGCCACTATGGGGGACAGAATTAACTATGGCTACACCTTC.

This clonotype came up a few times. This chain connects TRBV4-2 to TRBJ2-1, with TRBD2 identical over 13 bases. Per the germline V gene, CDR1 is LGHNA and CDR2 is YNFKEQ. CDR3 size: 17 residues. Germline trimming cut 1 base from V and 7 bases from J; bases unmatched to any gene: 7. The CDR3 DNA reads TGTGCCAGCAGCCAAGGACCCGGGACTAGCGGGACGAATGAGCAGTTCTTC. Its protein product is CASSQGPGTSGTNEQFF.

This clonotype was found many times. V usage is TRBV20-1 and J usage is TRBJ2-5, with D possibly matching TRBD1 (6 bases). The CDR3 spans 14 residues. Germline CDR1 is DFQATT and CDR2 is SNEGSKA (reference sequence). Trimming took off 0 bases at V and 5 bases at J, with 13 bases between the two ends. The CDR3 loop reads CSARDLQGWETQYF. The CDR3 DNA follows: TGCAGTGCTAGAGACCTACAGGGTTGGGAGACCCAGTACTTC.

This clonotype occurred many times. The chain recombines TRBV4-1 with TRBJ2-7; 9 bases agree with TRBD1. The J segment lost 4 bases and the V segment lost 1 base, leaving 8 bases of the junction unmatched. The CDR3 has 16 amino acids. CDR1 is MGHRA and CDR2 is YSYEKL in the germline V gene. The CDR3: CASSQGETGGGYEQYF. The CDR3 DNA is TGCGCCAGCAGCCAAGGAGAGACAGGGGGGGGATACGAGCAGTACTTC.

This clonotype was detected many times. V is TRBV2 and J is TRBJ2-3; the match to TRBD2 covers 9 bases. This CDR3 comprises 14 residues. Unmatched junction bases numbered 6, after V lost 10 bases and J lost 1 base. The germline V gene encodes CDR1 SNHLY and CDR2 FYNNEI. This CDR3 reads CATLRTSGTDTQYF. The CDR3 coding sequence is TGTGCCACCCTAAGGACTAGCGGCACAGATACGCAGTATTTT.

The V gene is TRBV6-4, the J gene TRBJ2-2, with D possibly being TRBD2 (7 bases). The CDR3 runs 13 residues. V dropped 5 bases and J dropped 4 bases, with 8 bases sitting between them. CDR1 is MRHNA and CDR2 is SNTAGT in the germline V gene. CDR3 in DNA: TGTGCCAGCAGTAGGGGGGGCACCGGGGAGCTGTTTTTT. As protein: CASSRGGTGELFF.

The genes are TRBV27 and TRBJ2-1; possible D gene TRBD2, 6 bases. The CDR3 runs to 14 residues. Trimming shortened V by 2 bases and J by 6 bases, and 11 bases separated the two germline ends. Germline V gives CDR1 MNHEY, CDR2 SMNVEV (reference sequence). The DNA of the CDR3 is TGTGCCAGCAGTTTAAGTCGAGCGGGCAATGAGCAGTTCTTC. Protein: CASSLSRAGNEQFF.

The table lists this clonotype with a few counts. Possible read error: a much larger clone is one base away. V and J are TRBV18 and TRBJ2-7; 13 bases are a match to TRBD2. The V gene end was trimmed by 5 bases and the J gene end by 2 bases; junction bases not matched to a gene: 6. This CDR3 comprises 16 residues. Germline loops: CDR1 KGHSH, CDR2 LQKENI. The CDR3 DNA reads as TGTGCCAGCTCATCTACGACTAGCGGGAGGACCTACGAGCAGTACTTC. Translated: CASSSTTSGRTYEQYF. The whole variable domain, remainder taken from reference TRBV18 and TRBJ2-7, is NAGVMQNPRHLVRRRGQEARLRCSPMKGHSHVYWYRQLPEEGLKFMVYLQKENIIDESGMPKERFSAEFPKEGPSILRIQQVVRGDSAAYFCASSSTTSGRTYEQYFGPGTRLTVT.

This rearrangement joins TRBV20-1 to TRBJ2-7; tentatively, D is TRBD1 (6 bases). The CDR3 sequence is 12 residues long. The V gene lost 6 bases and the J gene lost 3 bases, with 12 bases spanning the gap. Germline CDR1 reads DFQATT; CDR2 reads SNEGSKA (reference sequence). CDR3 region: CSARGSFYEQYF. CDR3 nucleotide sequence: TGCAGTGCGAGGGGGAGCTTCTACGAGCAGTACTTC.

CDR3 nucleotide sequence: TGTGCCAGCAGCAGCGACAGCACCTATGGCTACACCTTC. Translated: CASSSDSTYGYTF. The chain joins TRBV4-2 to TRBJ1-2; D may be TRBD1 (5 bases). CDR3 length: 13 residues. Trimming cost V 5 bases and J 4 bases, with 11 bases left between them. Per the germline V gene, CDR1 is LGHNA and CDR2 is YNFKEQ.

This clonotype came up many times. The chain is built from TRBV6-1 and TRBJ1-5; 7 positions match TRBD1. Unmatched junction bases numbered 5, after V lost 5 bases and J lost 1 base. Germline CDR1 MNHNS, CDR2 SASEGT. The CDR3 runs to 15 residues. CDR3 nucleotide sequence: TGTGCCAGCAGTTATGGACAGGAGAGCAATCAGCCCCAGCATTTT. It yields the protein CASSYGQESNQPQHF.

This clonotype was recorded many times. The J gene is TRBJ1-4, the V gene TRBV7-9; D remains ambiguous. Germline CDR1 and CDR2: SEHNR and FQNEAQ (reference sequence). The CDR3 sequence is 15 residues long. V was shortened by 5 bases and J by 3 bases, with 13 bases between the two germline ends. The CDR3 DNA follows: TGTGCCAGCAGCCCGGGATCAATTGCTAATGAAAAACTGTTTTTT. Translating gives CASSPGSIANEKLFF. The full variable domain, in which reference TRBV7-9 and TRBJ1-4 provide the parts outside the CDR3, is DTGVSQNPRHKITKRGQNVTFRCDPISEHNRLYWYRQTLGQGPEFLTYFQNEAQLEKSRLLSDRFSAERPKGSFSTLEIQRTEQGDSAMYLCASSPGSIANEKLFFGSGTQLSVL.

In regard to this clonotype: A clone one base away is much larger, so this may be a read error. The chain is built from TRBV18 and TRBJ2-1; D might be TRBD2 (7 bases). The CDR3 consists of 14 residues. The germline V gene encodes CDR1 KGHSH and CDR2 LQKENI. The V end lost 6 bases, the J end lost 8 bases, and 17 bases lay between the germline ends. CDR3 sequence: CASSRGAGRDEQFF. In DNA, the CDR3 is TGTGCCAGCTCTCGGGGGGCAGGCAGGGATGAGCAGTTCTTC.

At least ten counts were recorded for this clonotype. This chain uses TRBV3-1 with TRBJ2-2, with a tentative D call TRBD2 (5 bases). The CDR3 loop spans 16 amino acids. CDR1 LGHDT and CDR2 YNNKEL come from the germline V gene (reference sequence). Trimming removed 2 bases at V and 0 bases at J, with 10 bases between. CDR3 sequence: CASSQFLGANTGELFF. The CDR3 DNA is TGTGCCAGCAGCCAATTCCTGGGAGCGAACACCGGGGAGCTGTTTTTT.

This clonotype was seen repeatedly, ten times or more. The chain couples TRBV5-1 to TRBJ1-5, with a possible D match to TRBD1 (5 bases). V was pared by 0 bases and J by 6 bases, with 13 bases between. This CDR3 is built from 15 residues. The germline gives CDR1 SGHRS, CDR2 YFSETQ. DNA for the CDR3: TGCGCCAGCAGCTTGGGGCAGGGAAAGGGTCAGCCCCAGCATTTT. Amino acid sequence: CASSLGQGKGQPQHF. Using reference TRBV5-1 and TRBJ1-5 for the parts outside the CDR3, the full variable domain is KAGVTQTPRYLIKTRGQQVTLSCSPISGHRSVSWYQQTPGQGLQFLFEYFSETQRNKGNFPGRFSGRQFSNSRSEMNVSTLELGDSALYLCASSLGQGKGQPQHFGDGTRLSIL.

V and J are TRBV9 and TRBJ2-2; unclear D gene. V was trimmed by 4 bases and J by 4 bases, leaving 11 bases between them. Germline CDR1 SGDLS, CDR2 YYNGEE. The CDR3 sequence is 14 residues long. CDR3 loop: CASSRASGTGELFF. In nucleotides, the CDR3 is TGTGCCAGCAGCCGGGCGTCGGGCACCGGGGAGCTGTTTTTT.

This clonotype occurred many times. The chain combines TRBV20-1 with TRBJ2-5; tentative D call: TRBD2 (6 bases). Germline-derived CDR1 and CDR2 are DFQATT and SNEGSKA (reference sequence). CDR3 length: 14 residues. The ends were cut back, 6 bases at V and 2 bases at J, with 16 bases in the middle. Here the CDR3 reads CSASPGGTQETQYF. The DNA of the CDR3 is TGCAGTGCCAGCCCCGGGGGAACTCAAGAGACCCAGTACTTC.

This clonotype appeared a few times. V and J are TRBV10-3 and TRBJ2-7; D remains ambiguous. From germline, CDR1 is ENHRY and CDR2 SYGVKD. The V and J ends lost 3 bases and 7 bases respectively, with 10 bases between them. CDR3 length equals 12 residues. CDR3 amino acids: CAISETPPEQYF. DNA of the CDR3: TGTGCCATCAGTGAAACACCTCCTGAGCAGTACTTC.

The V call is TRBV5-1, the J call TRBJ2-5; 7 bases match TRBD1. The CDR3 length is 15 residues. From germline, CDR1 is SGHRS and CDR2 YFSETQ. V lost 2 bases, J lost 2 bases, and 6 bases stayed unmatched. The CDR3 is CASSFLWGQQETQYF. CDR3 bases: TGCGCCAGCAGCTTTTTGTGGGGACAGCAAGAGACCCAGTACTTC.

This clonotype was seen at least ten times. This rearrangement joins TRBV29-1 to TRBJ1-2; D not certain. Germline lookup yields CDR1 SQVTM and CDR2 ANQGSEA. The V end was cut by 6 bases, the J end by 6 bases, with 14 bases between. This CDR3 spans 12 amino acids. For the CDR3, the DNA is TGCAGCGTCGGTGAAGAAGGTGATGGCTACACCTTC. It specifies CSVGEEGDGYTF.